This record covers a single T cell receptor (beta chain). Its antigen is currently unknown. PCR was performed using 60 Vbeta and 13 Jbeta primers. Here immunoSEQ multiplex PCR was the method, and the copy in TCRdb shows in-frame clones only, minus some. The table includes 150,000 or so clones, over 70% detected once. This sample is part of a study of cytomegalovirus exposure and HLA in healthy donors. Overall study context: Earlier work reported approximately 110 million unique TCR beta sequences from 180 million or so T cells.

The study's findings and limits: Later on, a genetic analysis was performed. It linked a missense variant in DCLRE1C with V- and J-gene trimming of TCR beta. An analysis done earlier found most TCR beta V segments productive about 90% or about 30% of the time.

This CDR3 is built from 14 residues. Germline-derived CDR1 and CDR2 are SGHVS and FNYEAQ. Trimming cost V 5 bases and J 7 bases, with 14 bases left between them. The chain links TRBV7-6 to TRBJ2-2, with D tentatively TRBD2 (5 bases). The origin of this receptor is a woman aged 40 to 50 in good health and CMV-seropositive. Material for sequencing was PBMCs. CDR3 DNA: TGTGCCAGCAGCCCCCTCTCGGCGGGCGGGGAGCTGTTTTTT. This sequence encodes CASSPLSAGGELFF. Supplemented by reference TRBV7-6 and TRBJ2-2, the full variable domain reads GAGVSQSPRYKVTKRGQDVALRCDPISGHVSLYWYRQALGQGPEFLTYFNYEAQQDKSGLPNDRFSAERPEGSISTLTIQRTEQRDSAMYRCASSPLSAGGELFFGEGSRLTVL.